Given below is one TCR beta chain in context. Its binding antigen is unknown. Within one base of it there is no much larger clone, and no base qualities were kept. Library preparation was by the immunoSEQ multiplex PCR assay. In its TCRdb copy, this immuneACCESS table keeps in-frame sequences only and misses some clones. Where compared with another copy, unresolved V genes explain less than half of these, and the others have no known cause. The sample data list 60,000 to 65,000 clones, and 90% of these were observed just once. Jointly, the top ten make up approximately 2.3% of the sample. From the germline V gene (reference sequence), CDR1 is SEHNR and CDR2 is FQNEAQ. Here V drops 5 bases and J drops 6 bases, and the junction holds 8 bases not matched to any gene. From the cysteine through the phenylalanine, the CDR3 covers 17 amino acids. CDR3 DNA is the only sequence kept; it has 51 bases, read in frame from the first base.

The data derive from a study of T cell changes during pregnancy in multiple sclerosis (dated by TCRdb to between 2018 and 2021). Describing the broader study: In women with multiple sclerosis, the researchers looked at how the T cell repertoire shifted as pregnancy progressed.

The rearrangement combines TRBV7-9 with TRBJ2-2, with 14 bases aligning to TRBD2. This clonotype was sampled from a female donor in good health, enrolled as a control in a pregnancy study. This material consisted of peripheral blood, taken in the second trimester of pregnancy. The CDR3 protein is CASSPRLAGGPPGELFF. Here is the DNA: TGTGCCAGCAGCCCTAGACTAGCGGGGGGGCCCCCCGGGGAGCTGTTTTTT.